This TCR beta chain was recorded in a study of T cell responses to AZD1222 COVID-19 vaccine. This table comes from immunoSEQ multiplex PCR, and its TCRdb copy is limited to in-frame clones, with some not included. The repertoire has under 140,000 clones, roughly 93% of them found once; the top ten carry about 3.1%. Sequenced material: peripheral blood, taken 28 days after the second AZD1222 dose. This TCR derives from an adult who received the AZD1222 COVID-19 vaccine.

The CDR3 loop is CASSILPARHRETQYF. The CDR3 DNA follows: TGTGCCAGTAGTATCCTTCCAGCGCGCCACCGAGAGACCCAGTACTTC. The chain couples TRBV19 to TRBJ2-5; no reliable D call. The V end lost 3 bases, the J end lost 4 bases, and 18 bases lay between the germline ends. The CDR3 runs 16 residues. Germline CDR1 and CDR2: LNHDA and SQIVND (reference sequence).